Shown below are 13 T cell receptor beta chains from a single sample sequenced in a study of CD8+CD57+ T cells in acquired aplastic anemia. Investigators profiled TCR beta VDJ and CDR3 from genomic DNA template. TCRdb analysed the reads with MiXCR anew, one entry per CDR3 protein. The sample has 150,000 to 200,000 distinct CDR3 sequences, less than 55% seen once; the top ten hold about 2.9%. The sequenced sample consisted of sorted CD4+, CD8+, or CD8+CD57+ T cells (not recorded which) from PBMCs. The receptor set was obtained from a human donor in good health.

V gene TRBV20-1 combines with J gene TRBJ2-7; D is tentatively TRBD1 or TRBD2 (5 bases each). Germline V gene data show CDR1 as DFQATT and CDR2 as SNEGSKA (reference sequence). CDR3 size: 13 residues. The V end lost 1 base, the J end lost 3 bases, and 10 bases lay between the germline ends. The CDR3 DNA follows: TGCAGTGCTAGAGGCAGGGAGTACTACGAGCAGTACTTC. This translates into CSARGREYYEQYF.

This clonotype has a single count. The chain employs TRBV10-3 and TRBJ2-7; D unclear. This CDR3 region has 13 residues. Germline V gene lookup returns CDR1 ENHRY and CDR2 SYGVKD. V was cut by 10 bases and J by 2 bases, with 15 bases left in between. CDR3 nucleotide sequence: TGTGCCAGCCGCCCGGAGAACACCTACGAGCAGTACTTC. This gives the protein CASRPENTYEQYF.

This chain links TRBV6-1 with TRBJ2-1, with unresolved D. The germline gives CDR1 MNHNS, CDR2 SASEGT. Trimming removed 8 bases at V and 1 base at J, with 12 bases between. The length of the CDR3 is 14 residues. The CDR3 spells CASAPDGSYNEQFF. CDR3 DNA: TGTGCCAGCGCACCGGACGGATCCTACAATGAGCAGTTCTTC.

This clonotype was seen repeatedly, ten times or more. The chain links TRBV6-1 to TRBJ1-5; no clear D gene. CDR3 size: 13 residues. Looked up from germline, CDR1 is MNHNS and CDR2 is SASEGT. The V gene lost 6 bases and the J gene lost 4 bases, with 10 bases spanning the gap. CDR3 sequence reads: CASSPSMNQPQHF. The DNA of the CDR3 is TGTGCCAGCAGCCCATCGATGAATCAGCCCCAGCATTTT.

Ten or more counts support this clonotype. The rearrangement links TRBV11-2 to TRBJ1-2; TRBD1 agrees at 7 bases. The CDR3 is made up of 13 amino acids. CDR1 is SGHAT and CDR2 is FQNNGV in the germline V gene. V was clipped by 5 bases and J by 8 bases; unmatched bases: 8. For the CDR3, the DNA is TGTGCCAGCAGCCCAACAGGGGTAGGCGGCTACACCTTC. Protein product: CASSPTGVGGYTF. The full variable domain, its missing parts supplied by reference TRBV11-2 and TRBJ1-2, is EAGVAQSPRYKIIEKRQSVAFWCNPISGHATLYWYQQILGQGPKLLIQFQNNGVVDDSQLPKDRFSAERLKGVDSTLKIQPAKLEDSAVYLCASSPTGVGGYTFGSGTRLTVV.

This clonotype has just a few counts. The J gene is TRBJ1-2, the V gene TRBV25-1, with D possibly TRBD1 on 6 matching bases. The ends were cut back, 6 bases at V and 8 bases at J, with 16 bases in the middle. Germline CDR1 reads MGHDK; CDR2 reads SYGVNS. The CDR3 is 13 residues long. The CDR3 bases are TGTGCCAGCAGACGGGACACTTATATGGGCTACACCTTC. This sequence encodes CASRRDTYMGYTF.

Only a few counts were recorded for this clonotype. One junction end does not reproduce the germline sequence, and a read error may be involved. This chain connects TRBV7-8 to TRBJ2-1; tentatively, D is TRBD1 (6 bases). The CDR3 covers 13 residues. Germline V lookup: CDR1 SGHVS, CDR2 FQNEAQ. The CDR3 DNA reads as TGTGCTAGCAGGGGCGGTACCCTTAATGAGCAGTTCTTC. It translates to CASRGGTLNEQFF. The variable domain in full, with the rest retrieved from reference TRBV7-8 and TRBJ2-1, is GAGVSQSPRYKVAKRGQDVALRCDPISGHVSLFWYQQALGQGPEFLTYFQNEAQLDKSGLPSDRFFAERPEGSVSTLKIQRTQQEDSAVYLCASRGGTLNEQFFGPGTRLTVL.

V and J are TRBV10-3 and TRBJ2-7; 7 nucleotides agree with TRBD1. The CDR3 length is 14 residues. Trimming removed 6 bases from V and 0 bases from J; junction bases left unmatched: 5. The germline gives CDR1 ENHRY, CDR2 SYGVKD. CDR3 in amino acids: CAIRRGTVSYEQYF. CDR3 sequence (DNA): TGTGCCATCAGGAGAGGGACAGTCTCCTACGAGCAGTACTTC.

This clonotype was seen many times. This chain uses TRBV19 with TRBJ1-1; weak D call: TRBD1 (5 bases). The germline V gene has CDR1 LNHDA and CDR2 SQIVND (reference sequence). This CDR3 region has 15 residues. The ends were cut back, 6 bases at V and 1 base at J, with 15 bases in the middle. CDR3 amino acids: CASSGRTLKNTEAFF. In nucleotides, the CDR3 is TGTGCCAGTAGCGGCCGGACACTAAAGAACACTGAAGCTTTCTTT.

The chain joins TRBV7-2 to TRBJ1-2, with D perhaps matching TRBD1 (5 bases). V was trimmed by 5 bases and J by 8 bases, leaving 12 bases between them. Germline V gives CDR1 SGHTA, CDR2 FQGNSA. This CDR3 has 12 amino acids. CDR3 coding DNA: TGTGCCAGCAGCCCAGGGTCAGGCGGCTACACCTTC. Translated, it gives CASSPGSGGYTF.

This clonotype was picked up many times. CDR3: CASSVTGNGEQFF. The CDR3 DNA follows: TGTGCCAGCAGCGTTACAGGGAACGGCGAGCAGTTCTTC. The chain uses TRBV9 and TRBJ2-1; D may be TRBD1 (6 bases). CDR3 length equals 13 residues. V gave up 2 bases and J gave up 10 bases, with 13 bases separating them. Germline V CDR1 and CDR2: SGDLS, YYNGEE.

This clonotype was found a few times. A much larger clone differs from this one at a single base, so this may be a read error. V usage is TRBV2 and J usage is TRBJ1-1, with D possibly being TRBD1 (5 bases). CDR1 is SNHLY and CDR2 is FYNNEI in the germline V gene. The CDR3 loop spans 14 amino acids. The CDR3 DNA sequence: TGTGCCAGCAGTGATGACAGATTGAACACTGGAGCTTTCTTT. Translated: CASSDDRLNTGAFF.

This clonotype was found many times. V usage is TRBV12-3 or TRBV12-4 and J usage is TRBJ2-5; 16 bases map to TRBD2. J lost 5 bases, V lost 5 bases, and 8 bases had no gene match. CDR3 length: 17 residues. Here the CDR3 DNA reads TGTGCCAGCAGTGTCGGGACTAGCGGGAGGGCCTCGGAGACCCAGTACTTC. Its protein product is CASSVGTSGRASETQYF.